One sample yielded the 30 T cell receptor beta chains listed below, sequenced in a study of blood T cell repertoires in COVID-19. The repertoire was sequenced with immunoSEQ multiplex PCR; TCRdb's copy has only in-frame clones and lacks some. Among nearly 200,000 clones, roughly 90% were seen once, and the ten largest hold about 8.1%. The sample taken for sequencing was PBMCs or T cells enriched from blood (not recorded which). The receptors stem from a woman aged 18-30 years who had recovered from COVID-19.

The chain couples TRBV2 to TRBJ2-3, with 9 bases matching TRBD2. With V trimmed by 7 bases and J by 6 bases, 8 bases remained unmatched. CDR1 is SNHLY, CDR2 FYNNEI, per germline. The CDR3 is 14 residues long. CDR3 loop: CASKWRGGDDTQYF. In DNA form, the CDR3 reads TGTGCCAGCAAGTGGCGGGGGGGCGATGATACGCAGTATTTT.

The chain couples TRBV28 to TRBJ1-2; no firm D call. V was clipped by 1 base and J by 7 bases, with 7 bases between them. Germline CDR1 reads MDHEN; CDR2 reads SYDVKM. The CDR3 runs to 12 residues. The CDR3 DNA reads as TGTGCCAGCAGTTTATTGGGCGCTGGCTACACCTTC. Protein sequence: CASSLLGAGYTF.

This chain connects TRBV6-1 to TRBJ2-7, with a possible D match to TRBD1 (5 bases). Germline CDR1 reads MNHNS; CDR2 reads SASEGT. V shed 2 bases and J shed 0 bases, with 11 bases lying between them. This CDR3 has 15 amino acids. CDR3 nucleotides: TGTGCCAGCAGTGAACGGGCAGGGCTCTCCTACGAGCAGTACTTC. Translated: CASSERAGLSYEQYF.

The chain employs TRBV7-2 and TRBJ1-5; 8 nucleotides agree with TRBD1. The ends lost 5 bases at V and 5 bases at J; junction bases unmatched: 14. CDR1 and CDR2 from the germline V gene are SGHTA and FQGNSA. The CDR3 spans 17 residues. For the CDR3, the DNA is TGTGCCAGCAGCCTCGAATCCCGGGACAGGTGGGATCAGCCCCAGCATTTT. It encodes CASSLESRDRWDQPQHF.

The chain uses TRBV6-1 and TRBJ1-4, with 11 bases that match TRBD1. Germline values: CDR1 MNHNS, CDR2 SASEGT. The ends lost 1 base at V and 8 bases at J; junction bases unmatched: 9. The CDR3 is 17 amino acids. CDR3 region: CASSEGDRGNFGEKLFF. The DNA of the CDR3 is TGTGCCAGCAGTGAAGGGGACAGGGGGAATTTTGGGGAAAAACTGTTTTTT.

V is TRBV24-1 and J is TRBJ1-5; TRBD1 is a possible D gene (5 bases). The CDR3 runs to 14 residues. Germline V gene lookup returns CDR1 KGHDR and CDR2 SFDVKD. Trimming pared 4 bases from V and 5 bases from J, leaving 11 bases between. The CDR3 protein is CATSDIIQDQPQHF. DNA of the CDR3: TGTGCCACCAGTGACATCATACAGGATCAGCCCCAGCATTTT.

This rearrangement joins TRBV27 to TRBJ2-1; 8 nucleotides match TRBD1. Trimming cost V 5 bases and J 4 bases; bases outside gene matches: 7. The CDR3 is 15 residues long. The germline gives CDR1 MNHEY, CDR2 SMNVEV (reference sequence). The CDR3 region is CASSHLDREYNEQFF. In DNA form, the CDR3 reads TGTGCCAGCAGTCACCTGGACAGGGAGTACAATGAGCAGTTCTTC.

The chain couples TRBV11-2 to TRBJ2-5, with a weak D call TRBD1 (6 bases). This CDR3 has 17 residues. Germline-derived CDR1 and CDR2 are SGHAT and FQNNGV. Trimming took off 4 bases at V and 5 bases at J, with 23 bases between the two ends. This chain's CDR3 is CASSSLVGFGRGETQYF. The DNA of the CDR3 is TGTGCCAGCAGCTCTCTCGTGGGGTTTGGTAGGGGGGAGACCCAGTACTTC.

The genes are TRBV27 and TRBJ1-3; perhaps TRBD1 as D (5 bases). Trimming left V 7 bases short and J 1 base short, with 14 bases between. The germline CDR1 and CDR2 sequences are MNHEY and SMNVEV (reference sequence). CDR3 length: 15 residues. The CDR3 sequence: CASKPAGNSGNTIYF. The CDR3 region has the DNA TGTGCCAGCAAACCGGCAGGGAATTCTGGAAACACCATATATTTT.

This clone was seen a few times. The chain joins TRBV24-1 to TRBJ2-3; no clear D. The germline gives CDR1 KGHDR, CDR2 SFDVKD. CDR3 length equals 14 residues. The V and J ends lost 6 bases and 5 bases respectively, with 14 bases between them. CDR3 region: CATSLDRNLDTQYF. The CDR3 nucleotides read TGTGCCACCAGTCTAGATCGTAACCTAGATACGCAGTATTTT.

The chain links TRBV2 to TRBJ1-2, with 7 bases matching TRBD1. Looked up from germline, CDR1 is SNHLY and CDR2 is FYNNEI. Losses at the gene ends were 6 bases for V and 4 bases for J; bases not matched to a gene: 5. The CDR3 is made up of 13 amino acids. In DNA, the CDR3 is TGTGCCAGCAGCGGGGGACAGTTCTATGGCTACACCTTC. Protein product: CASSGGQFYGYTF. The complete variable domain, with remaining parts taken from reference TRBV2 and TRBJ1-2, reads EPEVTQTPSHQVTQMGQEVILRCVPISNHLYFYWYRQILGQKVEFLVSFYNNEISEKSEIFDDQFSVERPDGSNFTLKIRSTKLEDSAMYFCASSGGQFYGYTFGSGTRLTVV.

The chain combines TRBV4-1 with TRBJ2-1, with TRBD2 matching over 12 bases. There are 15 residues in the CDR3. Germline V CDR1 and CDR2: MGHRA, YSYEKL. The junction had 10 bases not matched to a gene; V was cut back by 3 bases and J by 13 bases. As DNA, the CDR3 is TGCGCCAGCAGCCACCCTAGCGGGGGGGCCTTTGATCAGTTCTTC. Residues: CASSHPSGGAFDQFF.

This clone appeared a few times. The chain couples TRBV10-3 to TRBJ1-1; D not certain. This CDR3 has 19 residues. The ends were cut back, 5 bases at V and 3 bases at J, with 28 bases in the middle. Germline lookup yields CDR1 ENHRY and CDR2 SYGVKD. CDR3 region: CAISRRARVTVEEDTEAFF. The CDR3 DNA is TGTGCCATCAGTAGAAGAGCCCGGGTCACCGTTGAGGAGGACACTGAAGCTTTCTTT.

The chain uses TRBV7-6 and TRBJ1-6; tentatively, D is TRBD1 (6 bases). V was trimmed by 1 base and J by 8 bases, leaving 21 bases between them. CDR3 length equals 18 residues. From germline, CDR1 is SGHVS and CDR2 FNYEAQ. The CDR3 DNA is TGTGCCAGCAGCTTAGTAAGGGCAGGCAGAGGGGGAGATTCACCCCTCCACTTT. The encoded protein is CASSLVRAGRGGDSPLHF.

This clone was observed a handful of times. CDR3 sequence (DNA): TGTGCCAGTATGGGGGGTTATAGGGGAGGCGATGAGCAGTTCTTC. Protein sequence: CASMGGYRGGDEQFF. The gene calls are TRBV19 and TRBJ2-1; tentatively, D is TRBD2 (6 bases). There are 15 residues in the CDR3. Per the germline V gene, CDR1 is LNHDA and CDR2 is SQIVND (reference sequence). Trimming took off 7 bases at V and 8 bases at J, with 21 bases between the two ends.

The rearrangement uses TRBV4-2 and TRBJ2-6, with 7 bases aligning to TRBD1. This CDR3 is built from 23 residues. Looked up from germline, CDR1 is LGHNA and CDR2 is YNFKEQ. V lost 4 bases, J lost 4 bases, and 28 bases stayed unmatched. DNA of the CDR3: TGTGCCAGCAGCCCTCATACACTAATGGACAGGCAGAGCCGTTTGTCCGGGGCCAACGTCCTGACTTTC. Its translation is CASSPHTLMDRQSRLSGANVLTF.

This clone has a handful of counts. The chain has TRBV18 and TRBJ1-3, with D tentatively TRBD1 (6 bases). Germline-derived CDR1 and CDR2 are KGHSH and LQKENI. V was pared by 1 base and J by 0 bases, with 13 bases between. There are 17 residues in the CDR3. The CDR3: CASSPQIGQSSGNTIYF. The CDR3 DNA reads TGTGCCAGCTCACCACAGATCGGACAGAGCTCTGGAAACACCATATATTTT.

The J gene is TRBJ2-1, the V gene TRBV2; D gene uncertain. V dropped 4 bases and J dropped 4 bases, with 8 bases sitting between them. This CDR3 spans 13 amino acids. Germline CDR1 is SNHLY and CDR2 is FYNNEI. The CDR3 sequence: CASSAGRYNEQFF. The CDR3 DNA reads TGTGCCAGCAGTGCTGGCAGGTACAATGAGCAGTTCTTC.

This sequence joins TRBV5-4 and TRBJ1-1, with 7 bases aligning to TRBD1. There are 14 residues in the CDR3. Germline assignment: CDR1 SGHNT and CDR2 YYREEE (reference sequence). The V and J ends lost 3 bases and 1 base, in that order; junction bases with no gene match: 3. The CDR3 loop is CASSWGQSNTEAFF. The CDR3 nucleotides are TGTGCCAGCAGCTGGGGACAGTCGAACACTGAAGCTTTCTTT.

This chain uses TRBV4-1 with TRBJ1-5; D is unclear. Germline CDR1 is MGHRA and CDR2 is YSYEKL. The CDR3 loop spans 15 amino acids. With 2 bases removed from V and 0 bases from J, the gap between germline ends came to 8 bases. The CDR3 loop is CASSQIQNSNQPQHF. In DNA form, the CDR3 reads TGCGCCAGCAGCCAAATTCAAAATAGCAATCAGCCCCAGCATTTT.

The chain joins TRBV7-6 to TRBJ1-4, with 8 bases that match TRBD1. CDR1 and CDR2 from the germline V gene are SGHVS and FNYEAQ. V was pared by 2 bases and J by 4 bases, with 3 bases of the junction left unmatched. The CDR3 runs 15 residues. CDR3 sequence (DNA): TGTGCCAGCAGCTTATACGGACAGGGTAATGAAAAACTGTTTTTT. It specifies CASSLYGQGNEKLFF.

The CDR3 sequence is CASSLALAGGPGELFF. The CDR3 DNA follows: TGTGCCAGCAGCTTGGCGCTAGCGGGGGGGCCCGGGGAGCTGTTTTTT. The V and J genes are TRBV5-4 and TRBJ2-2; the match to TRBD2 covers 12 bases. This CDR3 comprises 16 residues. V gave up 0 bases and J gave up 6 bases; unmatched junction bases: 3. Germline CDR1 SGHNT, CDR2 YYREEE (reference sequence).

The chain combines TRBV5-1 with TRBJ2-5; tentatively, D is TRBD1 (5 bases). Germline V CDR1 and CDR2: SGHRS, YFSETQ. CDR3 length: 13 residues. V shed 2 bases and J shed 3 bases, with 8 bases lying between them. This CDR3 is CASSFQGEETQYF. CDR3 sequence (DNA): TGCGCCAGCAGCTTCCAAGGGGAAGAGACCCAGTACTTC.

V is TRBV5-5 and J is TRBJ1-4; unclear D gene. Per the germline V gene, CDR1 is SGHKS and CDR2 is YYEKEE (reference sequence). Trimming left V 1 base short and J 3 bases short, with 4 bases between. The CDR3 runs to 13 residues. The CDR3 DNA reads TGTGCCAGCAGCTTGCGGGCTAATGAAAAACTGTTTTTT. It is translated as CASSLRANEKLFF.

The chain joins TRBV3-1 (or the pseudogene TRBV3-2) to TRBJ2-1, with TRBD1 matching over 7 bases. Germline V gene sequence: CDR1 LGHDT, CDR2 YNNKEL (reference sequence). V shed 5 bases and J 10 bases; nucleotides not matched to a gene: 8. This CDR3 has 13 residues. This CDR3 reads CASSAQGPGEQFF. CDR3 in DNA: TGTGCCAGCAGCGCACAGGGGCCTGGGGAGCAGTTCTTC.

The chain recombines TRBV29-1 with TRBJ2-3; no reliable D call. Trimming took 1 base from V and 1 from J, leaving 6 bases between them. The germline V gene encodes CDR1 SQVTM and CDR2 ANQGSEA. The CDR3 length is 13 residues. CDR3 region: CSVEVVGTDTQYF. CDR3 bases: TGCAGCGTTGAAGTGGTAGGCACAGATACGCAGTATTTT.

Comments on this clone: This same CDR3 is encoded by further DNA sequences in the sample. The genes are TRBV11-2 and TRBJ2-7, with unresolved D. The CDR3 has 10 residues. Germline CDR1 SGHAT, CDR2 FQNNGV. V dropped 5 bases and J dropped 4 bases, with 3 bases sitting between them. CDR3 protein: CASSHYEQYF. The CDR3 DNA reads as TGTGCCAGCAGCCATTACGAGCAGTACTTC.

This chain joins TRBV4-1 and TRBJ2-5; D is ambiguous. Germline V gives CDR1 MGHRA, CDR2 YSYEKL. The V end was cut by 3 bases, the J end by 4 bases, with 12 bases between. CDR3 length: 14 residues. Here the CDR3 DNA reads TGCGCCAGCAGCCAGATCGTAGAAATAGAGACCCAGTACTTC. Translation gives CASSQIVEIETQYF.

This chain joins TRBV5-8 and TRBJ1-2, with D maybe TRBD1 (5 bases). Germline values: CDR1 SGHTS, CDR2 YDEGEE. Trimming took off 2 bases at V and 4 bases at J, with 18 bases between the two ends. This CDR3 spans 16 amino acids. The CDR3 spells CASSFGGVRASYGYTF. The CDR3 DNA sequence: TGTGCCAGCAGCTTTGGGGGGGTAAGGGCGTCCTATGGCTACACCTTC.

This clone was seen only once. An end of the junction differs from the germline gene, which may be a read error. The chain employs TRBV3-1 (or the pseudogene TRBV3-2) and TRBJ1-1; no clear D. Looked up from germline, CDR1 is LGHDT and CDR2 is YNNKEL (reference sequence). The CDR3 loop spans 12 amino acids. CDR3 DNA: TGTGCCAGCAGCCAAGAACGGGGAGTCCCCCACTTT. Translating gives CASSQERGVPHF.